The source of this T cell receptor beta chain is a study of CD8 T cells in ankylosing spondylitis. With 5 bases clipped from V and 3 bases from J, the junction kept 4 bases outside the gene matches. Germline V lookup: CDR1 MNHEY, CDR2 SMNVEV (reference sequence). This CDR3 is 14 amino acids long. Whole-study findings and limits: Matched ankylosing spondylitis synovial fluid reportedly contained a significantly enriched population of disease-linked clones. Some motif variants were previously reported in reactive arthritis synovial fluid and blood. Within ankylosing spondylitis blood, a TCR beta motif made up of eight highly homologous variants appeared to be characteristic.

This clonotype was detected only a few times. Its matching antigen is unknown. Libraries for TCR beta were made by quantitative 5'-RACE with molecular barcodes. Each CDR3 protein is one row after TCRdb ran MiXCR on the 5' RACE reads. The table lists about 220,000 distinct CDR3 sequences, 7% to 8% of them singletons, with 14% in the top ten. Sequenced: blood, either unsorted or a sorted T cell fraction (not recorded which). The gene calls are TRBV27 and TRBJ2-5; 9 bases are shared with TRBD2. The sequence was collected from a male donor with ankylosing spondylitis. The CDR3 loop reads CASSHSGGEETQYF. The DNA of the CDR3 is TGTGCCAGCAGTCATAGCGGGGGAGAAGAGACCCAGTACTTC.